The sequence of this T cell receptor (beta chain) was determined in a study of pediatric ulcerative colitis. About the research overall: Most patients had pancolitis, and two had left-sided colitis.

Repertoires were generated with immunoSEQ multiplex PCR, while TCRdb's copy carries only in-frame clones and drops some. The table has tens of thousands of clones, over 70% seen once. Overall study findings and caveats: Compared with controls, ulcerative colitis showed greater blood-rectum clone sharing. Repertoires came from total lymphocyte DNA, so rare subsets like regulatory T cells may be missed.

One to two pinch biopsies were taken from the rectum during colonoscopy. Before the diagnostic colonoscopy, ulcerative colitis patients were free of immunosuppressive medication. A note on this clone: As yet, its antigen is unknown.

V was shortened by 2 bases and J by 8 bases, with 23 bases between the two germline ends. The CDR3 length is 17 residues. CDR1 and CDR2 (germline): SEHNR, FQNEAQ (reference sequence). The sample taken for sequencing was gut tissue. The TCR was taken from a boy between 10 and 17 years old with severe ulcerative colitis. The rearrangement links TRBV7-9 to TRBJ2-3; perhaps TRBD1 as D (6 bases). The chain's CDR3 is CASSLNWGKDSSRTQYF. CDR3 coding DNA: TGTGCCAGCAGCTTAAACTGGGGGAAGGACAGTTCCCGTACGCAGTATTTT.